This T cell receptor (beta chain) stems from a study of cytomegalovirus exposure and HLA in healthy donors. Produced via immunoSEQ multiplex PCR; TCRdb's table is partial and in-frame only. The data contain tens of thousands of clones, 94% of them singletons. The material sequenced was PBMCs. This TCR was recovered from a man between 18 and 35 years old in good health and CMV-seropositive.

The CDR3 bases are TGCGCCAGCAGCTTGTACGGAGCGGCTAGCACAGATACGCAGTATTTT. This codes for CASSLYGAASTDTQYF. This chain links TRBV5-1 with TRBJ2-3, with D perhaps matching TRBD2 (5 bases). Trimming stripped 1 base from V and 0 bases from J, with 12 bases between. Germline CDR1 and CDR2: SGHRS and YFSETQ. The CDR3 covers 16 residues.